These 30 T cell receptor beta chains came from one sample sequenced in a study of blood T cell repertoires in COVID-19. Sequenced by immunoSEQ multiplex PCR; TCRdb stores in-frame clones only, minus some. The sample contains about 81,000 clones, roughly 88% of which appear only once. Sequences were obtained from peripheral blood. The source of these receptors is a woman older than 75 with acute or convalescent COVID-19.

The chain uses TRBV30 and TRBJ2-5; a weak D match, TRBD2 (6 bases). The CDR3 has 13 amino acids. Germline V lookup: CDR1 GTSNPN, CDR2 SVGIG (reference sequence). With 7 bases removed from V and 2 bases from J, the gap between germline ends came to 14 bases. CDR3 nucleotide sequence: TGTGCCTTCCTCCGGGGGACGCAAGAGACCCAGTACTTC. Translation: CAFLRGTQETQYF.

This clone turned up a few times. The chain recombines TRBV7-8 with TRBJ2-2; no reliable D call. The CDR3 extends over 19 amino acids. CDR1 and CDR2 (germline): SGHVS, FQNEAQ. Trimming removed 3 bases at V and 1 base at J, with 21 bases between. As DNA, the CDR3 is TGTGCCAGCAGCTTGTTGGGCAGTTTTCTCGATCTGAACACCGGGGAGCTGTTTTTT. Translation gives CASSLLGSFLDLNTGELFF.

A word on this clone: The same CDR3 is also encoded by other DNA sequences in this sample. The gene calls are TRBV5-1 and TRBJ1-1; D possibly corresponds to TRBD1 (6 bases). Germline-derived CDR1 and CDR2 are SGHRS and YFSETQ. The CDR3 extends over 13 amino acids. V gave up 3 bases and J gave up 1 base, with 7 bases separating them. CDR3 in amino acids: CASSSQGNTEAFF. In DNA, the CDR3 is TGCGCCAGCAGCTCACAGGGGAACACTGAAGCTTTCTTT.

The chain carries TRBV19 and TRBJ1-1; TRBD1 aligns across 7 bases. The V and J ends lost 4 bases and 1 base, in that order; junction bases with no gene match: 3. This CDR3 is 14 amino acids long. Germline V lookup: CDR1 LNHDA, CDR2 SQIVND (reference sequence). Here the CDR3 DNA reads TGTGCCAGTAGTAAAGGGACAGAGAACACTGAAGCTTTCTTT. Its translation: CASSKGTENTEAFF.

The chain employs TRBV6-2 or TRBV6-3 and TRBJ1-3; D is uncertain. Germline-derived CDR1 and CDR2 are MNHEY and SVGEGT. Trimming shortened V by 5 bases and J by 2 bases, and 4 bases separated the two germline ends. CDR3 length: 12 residues. DNA of the CDR3: TGTGCCAGCAGTAATACTGGAAACACCATATATTTT. Amino acids: CASSNTGNTIYF.

CDR3 bases: TGTGCCAGCAGTGAAAATACTGGAGTAGGTGGCTACACCTTC. Its protein is CASSENTGVGGYTF. The chain couples TRBV6-4 to TRBJ1-2; D is undetermined. Between the trimmed V and J ends, which lost 3 bases and 7 bases, there was a span of 15 bases. CDR3 size: 14 residues. Germline V CDR1 and CDR2: MRHNA, SNTAGT.

The chain has TRBV30 and TRBJ1-1; D is perhaps TRBD1 (5 bases). The CDR3 has 15 amino acids. Trimming took off 2 bases at V and 5 bases at J, with 18 bases between the two ends. Looked up from germline, CDR1 is GTSNPN and CDR2 is SVGIG (reference sequence). The CDR3 DNA reads TGTGCCTGGAGTCCCGCCGCAGGGAAGTTTACTGAAGCTTTCTTT. This gives the protein CAWSPAAGKFTEAFF.

The chain links TRBV12-3 or TRBV12-4 to TRBJ1-4, with TRBD1 matching 7 bases. Losses at the gene ends were 5 bases for V and 7 bases for J; bases not matched to a gene: 4. This CDR3 region has 13 residues. CDR3 coding DNA: TGTGCCAGCAGTCTGGACAGGCCTGAAAAACTGTTTTTT. Translating gives CASSLDRPEKLFF.

The chain joins TRBV9 to TRBJ2-7; D may be TRBD1 (6 bases). The ends were cut back, 0 bases at V and 4 bases at J, with 14 bases in the middle. CDR1 is SGDLS, CDR2 YYNGEE, per germline. The CDR3 loop spans 15 amino acids. For the CDR3, the DNA is TGTGCCAGCAGCGTAGCTTCAACAGGGAGATACGAGCAGTACTTC. Its translation: CASSVASTGRYEQYF.

The rearrangement links TRBV5-1 to TRBJ1-3; D possibly corresponds to TRBD1 (5 bases). Germline CDR1 reads SGHRS; CDR2 reads YFSETQ. Deletions cut 8 bases from V and 0 bases from J, with 9 bases between. This CDR3 is built from 13 residues. The CDR3, as DNA: TGCGCCAGTCAGGGATCCTCTGGAAACACCATATATTTT. This translates into CASQGSSGNTIYF.

The chain uses TRBV18 and TRBJ1-1; no firm D call. Deletions cut 2 bases from V and 4 bases from J, with 17 bases between. The CDR3 runs to 16 residues. The germline CDR1 and CDR2 sequences are KGHSH and LQKENI. Written as DNA, the CDR3 is TGTGCCAGCTCACCATTTCCTCTTCATGCCGGCACTGAAGCTTTCTTT. Translating gives CASSPFPLHAGTEAFF.

The chain recombines TRBV11-1 with TRBJ2-1, with D possibly matching TRBD2 (6 bases). The germline V gene encodes CDR1 SGHAT and CDR2 FQDESV (reference sequence). This CDR3 is built from 12 residues. V gave up 3 bases and J gave up 11 bases, with 11 bases separating them. This chain's CDR3 is CASSFQRVKQFF. The CDR3 DNA is TGTGCCAGCAGCTTTCAGCGGGTCAAGCAGTTCTTC.

The chain couples TRBV10-2 to TRBJ2-1; D gene unclear. The CDR3 runs to 13 residues. CDR1 WSHSY and CDR2 SAAADI come from the germline V gene. Trimming removed 7 bases from V and 2 bases from J, with 9 bases in between. CDR3 residues: CASNGGPYNEQFF. CDR3 sequence (DNA): TGCGCCAGCAATGGCGGTCCCTACAATGAGCAGTTCTTC.

This clone appeared once. The V gene is TRBV5-8, the J gene TRBJ1-6; D is unresolved. The CDR3 is made up of 13 amino acids. Looked up from germline, CDR1 is SGHTS and CDR2 is YDEGEE. Trimming removed 0 bases from V and 9 bases from J, with 7 bases in between. The CDR3: CASSLGPGSPLHF. The CDR3 coding sequence is TGTGCCAGCAGCTTGGGACCGGGTTCACCCCTCCACTTT.

CDR3 protein: CASRGQGGDNSPLHF. As DNA, the CDR3 is TGTGCCAGCAGGGGACAGGGGGGCGATAATTCACCCCTCCACTTT. The V gene is TRBV6-5, the J gene TRBJ1-6, with 11 bases identical to TRBD1. The V segment lost 6 bases and the J segment 5 bases; nucleotides outside the gene matches: 3. The CDR3 runs 15 residues. Germline values: CDR1 MNHEY, CDR2 SVGAGI.

V and J are TRBV5-4 and TRBJ2-1; TRBD1 agrees at 9 bases. The CDR3 has 16 amino acids. Germline V gives CDR1 SGHNT, CDR2 YYREEE (reference sequence). Losses at the gene ends were 5 bases for V and 6 bases for J; bases not matched to a gene: 12. The chain's CDR3 is CASSRETGGKGNEQFF. In DNA form, the CDR3 reads TGTGCCAGCAGTCGGGAGACAGGGGGAAAGGGCAATGAGCAGTTCTTC.

The V gene is TRBV18, the J gene TRBJ2-2; no clear D. The length of the CDR3 is 15 residues. Trimming pared 2 bases from V and 7 bases from J, leaving 14 bases between. CDR1 is KGHSH, CDR2 LQKENI, per germline. DNA for the CDR3: TGTGCCAGCTCACCAGCGTCCGTCCGGGTCGGGGAGCTGTTTTTT. As protein: CASSPASVRVGELFF.

The genes are TRBV6-5 and TRBJ2-7; TRBD1 agrees at 7 bases. V shed 6 bases and J 1 base; nucleotides not matched to a gene: 3. This CDR3 is built from 13 residues. Germline CDR1 is MNHEY and CDR2 is SVGAGI. CDR3 protein: CASRAQGSYEQYF. The CDR3 region has the DNA TGTGCCAGCAGGGCACAGGGGTCCTACGAGCAGTACTTC.

The chain has TRBV4-1 and TRBJ2-5, with TRBD1 matching 8 bases. The germline V gene encodes CDR1 MGHRA and CDR2 YSYEKL. Trimming cost V 1 base and J 6 bases; bases outside gene matches: 4. This CDR3 region has 14 residues. In DNA, the CDR3 is TGCGCCAGCAGCCAAGGGCGACAGGGGAAGACCCAGTACTTC. It translates to CASSQGRQGKTQYF.

The gene calls are TRBV5-1 and TRBJ1-2, with 9 bases aligning to TRBD1. Germline CDR1 SGHRS, CDR2 YFSETQ. The CDR3 runs 14 residues. The trim removed 0 bases at V and 6 bases at J, leaving 3 bases unmatched. CDR3 region: CASSLEQGADGYTF. CDR3 DNA: TGCGCCAGCAGCTTGGAACAGGGGGCAGATGGCTACACCTTC.

This sequence joins TRBV6-5 and TRBJ1-2; 11 positions match TRBD1. Germline V gives CDR1 MNHEY, CDR2 SVGAGI. Trimming at V came to 10 bases and at J to 8 bases, leaving 9 bases not matched to a gene. This CDR3 comprises 13 residues. This chain's CDR3 is CAIKGQGVEGYTF. The CDR3, as DNA: TGTGCCATCAAGGGACAGGGGGTGGAGGGCTACACCTTC.

This chain uses TRBV12-5 with TRBJ2-3; 12 positions match TRBD2. Trimming took 7 bases from V and 0 from J; bases not matched to a gene: 11. The CDR3 runs to 18 residues. Looked up from germline, CDR1 is LGHNT and CDR2 is FRNRAP. The CDR3 here is CASAQGLAGPSSTDTQYF. The CDR3 DNA reads TGTGCTAGTGCCCAGGGACTAGCGGGCCCGTCTAGCACAGATACGCAGTATTTT. The variable domain in full, with the rest retrieved from reference TRBV12-5 and TRBJ2-3, is DARVTQTPRHKVTEMGQEVTMRCQPILGHNTVFWYRQTMMQGLELLAYFRNRAPLDDSGMPKDRFSAEMPDATLATLKIQPSEPRDSAVYFCASAQGLAGPSSTDTQYFGPGTRLTVL.

There are a few counts of this clone. The genes are TRBV6-5 and TRBJ2-7; TRBD1 aligns across 8 bases. Germline V CDR1 and CDR2: MNHEY, SVGAGI. The CDR3 runs 15 residues. V gave up 6 bases and J gave up 7 bases; unmatched junction bases: 14. The CDR3 bases are TGTGCCAGCAGACTTACCCTTCAGGGGGCGCAGGAGCAGTACTTC. It specifies CASRLTLQGAQEQYF.

This clone was seen only a few times. The J gene is TRBJ2-3, the V gene TRBV2; 8 bases are a match to TRBD2. J lost 2 bases, V lost 6 bases, and 10 bases had no gene match. This CDR3 is 16 amino acids long. The germline CDR1 and CDR2 sequences are SNHLY and FYNNEI. DNA of the CDR3: TGTGCCAGCAGGCGGAGTAGCGGGGCGAACACAGATACGCAGTATTTT. Translated, it gives CASRRSSGANTDTQYF.

The genes are TRBV18 and TRBJ1-1, with D hard to call. Per germline, CDR1 KGHSH and CDR2 LQKENI. Between the trimmed V and J ends, which lost 2 bases and 3 bases, there was a span of 7 bases. The CDR3 runs to 13 residues. The CDR3 sequence: CASSPTRDTEAFF. CDR3 bases: TGTGCCAGCTCACCAACGCGGGACACTGAAGCTTTCTTT.

The rearrangement joins TRBV24-1 to TRBJ2-6; D may be TRBD1 (5 bases). From germline, CDR1 is KGHDR and CDR2 SFDVKD. This CDR3 is 15 amino acids long. The V and J ends lost 2 bases and 1 base respectively, with 5 bases between them. In nucleotides, the CDR3 is TGTGCCACCAGTGATTCAGGGTCTGGGGCCAACGTCCTGACTTTC. Translating it yields CATSDSGSGANVLTF.

The chain links TRBV2 to TRBJ2-5; TRBD2 matches 9 bases. V lost 8 bases and J lost 5; bases outside the gene matches: 0. There are 11 residues in the CDR3. The germline gives CDR1 SNHLY, CDR2 FYNNEI. In DNA, the CDR3 is TGTGCCAGCGCGGGGGGGGAGACCCAGTACTTC. It is translated as CASAGGETQYF.

This chain connects TRBV11-2 to TRBJ2-7; D possibly corresponds to TRBD1 (6 bases). The V gene's germline CDR1 is SGHAT and CDR2 FQNNGV. This CDR3 is built from 16 residues. Trimming left V 5 bases short and J 0 bases short, with 17 bases between. The CDR3 sequence: CASSRQMATGSYEQYF. The CDR3 DNA reads TGTGCCAGCAGCCGGCAGATGGCGACAGGCTCCTACGAGCAGTACTTC.

The rearrangement joins TRBV4-3 to TRBJ1-6; D is perhaps TRBD1 (5 bases). V was shortened by 1 base and J by 10 bases, with 11 bases between the two germline ends. CDR1 is LGHNA, CDR2 YSLEER, per germline. This CDR3 has 14 residues. The DNA for the CDR3 is TGCGCCAGCAGCCAAGTCGGGACTCAATCACCCCTCCACTTT. It specifies CASSQVGTQSPLHF.

The V call is TRBV19, the J call TRBJ2-7, with D possibly being TRBD1 (5 bases). The CDR3 is made up of 16 amino acids. Germline values: CDR1 LNHDA, CDR2 SQIVND (reference sequence). Trimming removed 2 bases from V and 0 bases from J, with 14 bases in between. This CDR3 reads CASSISWGENSYEQYF. The CDR3 DNA sequence: TGTGCCAGTAGTATATCGTGGGGCGAGAACTCCTACGAGCAGTACTTC.